The rows below give T cell receptor beta chains drawn from one sample of a study of shared clonotypes between healthy human individuals. The assay was immunoSEQ multiplex PCR, and TCRdb's table has in-frame clones only and misses some. There are about 1.5 million clones in the sample; approximately 98% occur only once, and 0.45% lies in the top ten. The sequenced material came from naive CD4+ T cells sorted from blood. Receptors were obtained from a man aged 25-40 years in good health. Each CDR3 is given with its conserved first and last residue. A D gene is named only where the DNA matches it firmly. Clone size is not always given. Where it is, it says once, few, many or a class for expanded clones.

clone_size j_call d_call v_call cdr3_nt cdr3_aa
- TRBJ1-5 - TRBV4-3 TGCGCCAGCAGCCAAGAGGTATTTGAGGCAAATCAGCCCCAGCATTTT CASSQEVFEANQPQHF
- TRBJ2-3 TRBD2 TRBV11-2 TGTGCCAGCAGCCTGGGACTAGCGGGAGGGCCGAGGGATACGCAGTATTTT CASSLGLAGGPRDTQYF
- TRBJ1-1 - TRBV7-9 TGTGCCAGCAGCTTAGTTTTGGCAGGGTATGCTGAAGCTTTCTTT CASSLVLAGYAEAFF
- TRBJ2-1 - TRBV29-1 TGCAGCGTAAACAGGGCCAATGAGCAGTTCTTC CSVNRANEQFF
- TRBJ2-5 - TRBV5-1 TGCGCCAGCAGCCTCCCTCTGACAGGAACGGAGACCCAGTACTTC CASSLPLTGTETQYF
- TRBJ1-2 TRBD1 TRBV25-1 TGTGCCAGCGGGACAGCGGGGCTCTATGGCTACACCTTC CASGTAGLYGYTF
- TRBJ2-5 TRBD2 TRBV5-4 TGTGCCAGCAGCTTTGGTGGCGGGAGGACTGGAGAGACCCAGTACTTC CASSFGGGRTGETQYF
- TRBJ2-7 - TRBV11-2 TGTGCCAGCAGCTTAGGGAGTGGGAGCTCCTACGAGCAGTACTTC CASSLGSGSSYEQYF
few TRBJ2-5 TRBD2 TRBV7-3 TGTGCCAGCAGTAACGGACTAGCGGGAGTAGAGACCCAGTACTTC CASSNGLAGVETQYF
- TRBJ1-6 - TRBV28 TGTGCCAGCAGCCTAAATTCACCCCTCCACTTT CASSLNSPLHF
- TRBJ1-2 TRBD1 TRBV10-2 TGCGCCAGCAGCCACGCAGGGGGCAAGGGCTACACCTTC CASSHAGGKGYTF
- TRBJ2-3 TRBD1 TRBV5-4 TGTGCCAGCAGCACCCCGGGACAGAGCACAGATACGCAGTATTTT CASSTPGQSTDTQYF
- TRBJ2-7 - TRBV18 TGTGCCAGCTCACCCTTGGCTCGGGAGAGCGAGCAGTACTTC CASSPLARESEQYF
- TRBJ2-7 TRBD2 TRBV7-2 TGTGCCAGCAGCTTAGCGCCACTAGCGGGAATCCACGAGCAGTACTTC CASSLAPLAGIHEQYF
- TRBJ1-1 - TRBV5-1 TGCGCCAGCAGCTTGCGCCTTCGAGGCACTGAAGCTTTCTTT CASSLRLRGTEAFF
- TRBJ2-1 TRBD2 TRBV5-5 TGTGCCAGCAGCCTGGCGGGACTAGCGGGAGGTGCGAATGAGCAGTTCTTC CASSLAGLAGGANEQFF
- TRBJ1-5 - TRBV28 TGTGCCAGCAGACCCCAGAGGGTACCAGGGTCCCAGCATTTT CASRPQRVPGSQHF
- TRBJ2-7 TRBD1 TRBV25-1 TGTGCCAGCAGTATACCGGGACAGGTCTACGAGCAGTACTTC CASSIPGQVYEQYF
- TRBJ1-4 - TRBV5-1 TGCGCCAGCAGCTTATATCCCCAGTTCCAGGAAAAACTGTTTTTT CASSLYPQFQEKLFF
- TRBJ2-3 TRBD2 TRBV5-1 TGCGCCAGCAGCTTCGTCCCCTCCGCGGGAGGCACGGCGGATACGCAGTATTTT CASSFVPSAGGTADTQYF
once TRBJ1-3 TRBD1 TRBV5-5 TGTGCCAGCAGCCGCGGACAGGGCTCTGGAAACACCATATATTTT CASSRGQGSGNTIYF
- TRBJ1-2 TRBD1 TRBV7-8 TGTGCCAGCAGCTACCAGGACAGGGTGGTCGATGGCTACACCTTC CASSYQDRVVDGYTF
- TRBJ1-2 - TRBV6-5 TGTGCCAGCAGTTACAGCAGCTCCAACTATGGCTACACCTTC CASSYSSSNYGYTF
- TRBJ2-7 TRBD2 TRBV28 TGTGCCAGCAGTCTAGCGGGAGGACCCTACGAGCAGTACTTC CASSLAGGPYEQYF
- TRBJ1-5 - TRBV5-5 TGTGCCAGCAGCTTGGTATCGGGGTATCAGCCCCAGCATTTT CASSLVSGYQPQHF
- TRBJ2-7 TRBD2 TRBV28 TGTGCCAGCAGTTTAGGGGCTCGAGCGGGAGGCAAAACCTACTTC CASSLGARAGGKTYF
- TRBJ1-1 - TRBV18 TGTGCCAGCTCACCATCGGTGAACACTGAAGCTTTCTTT CASSPSVNTEAFF
- TRBJ2-5 - TRBV5-4 TGTGCCAGCAGCTTGGGAGGAGAAGAGACCCAGTACTTC CASSLGGEETQYF
- TRBJ1-5 - TRBV18 TGTGCCAGCTCAACCCTGGCCCCGGGAGGGGGAGGCAATCAGCCCCAGCATTTT CASSTLAPGGGGNQPQHF
- TRBJ1-2 TRBD1 TRBV29-1 TGCAGCGTTGACCCGGACAGGGGCTATGGCTACACCTTC CSVDPDRGYGYTF
- TRBJ1-3 - TRBV28 TGTGCCAGCAGTTTTCCGGGTTCTGGAAACACCATATATTTT CASSFPGSGNTIYF
- TRBJ2-1 TRBD2 TRBV6-6 TGTGCCAGCAACGTAGCGGGAGGCCATGAGCAGTTCTTC CASNVAGGHEQFF
- TRBJ1-2 - TRBV5-5 TGTGCCAGCACCCCGGGGGGATCTGGCTACACCTTC CASTPGGSGYTF
- TRBJ2-5 TRBD1 TRBV5-1 TGCGCCAGCAGCTTGGCCTACGCAGGGGGCAGAAAGACCCAGTACTTC CASSLAYAGGRKTQYF
- TRBJ2-1 TRBD2 TRBV5-1 TGCGCCAGCAGTTTGGCAGGACTAGCGGGAGACAATGAGCAGTTCTTC CASSLAGLAGDNEQFF
- TRBJ2-7 TRBD1 TRBV7-3 TGTGCCAGCAGACCCGACAGGGGAGCCTACGAGCAGTACTTC CASRPDRGAYEQYF
- TRBJ2-1 - TRBV7-3 TGTGCCAGCAGCAAGCACAGGGGAGGGGACAATGAGCAGTTCTTC CASSKHRGGDNEQFF
- TRBJ2-1 TRBD1 TRBV27 TGTGCCAGCAGTTCCCCCTCCCGGGACAGGAACAATGAGCAGTTCTTC CASSSPSRDRNNEQFF
- TRBJ1-2 TRBD1 TRBV5-5 TGTGCCAGCAGCTTGATAGGGACAGGGAGTAACTATGGCTACACCTTC CASSLIGTGSNYGYTF